This T cell receptor beta chain was observed in a study of cytomegalovirus exposure and HLA in healthy donors. Study-wide findings and caveats: There was a cluster of highly shared sequence variants that was likely a sequencing artifact. V- and J-gene trimming in TCR beta was tied to a missense DCLRE1C variant by an analysis performed later. As a later analysis revealed, most CMV-associated TCR beta chains appeared HLA-restricted.

Nominal health characterized the donors when sampled, though unrecorded immune exposures were likely. About this clone: Antigen: not known.

Primers included in the PCR were 60 Vbeta and 13 Jbeta primers. Using immunoSEQ multiplex PCR, the repertoire was profiled, and TCRdb retains in-frame clones only, with some absent. This sample has approximately 190,000 clones, with 78% found just once. V shed 5 bases and J 4 bases; nucleotides not matched to a gene: 14. Germline lookup yields CDR1 SGHVS and CDR2 FQNEAQ. The CDR3 totals 17 residues. This TCR derives from a woman aged 25 to 39 in good health and CMV-seropositive. Sequencing was performed on PBMCs. The chain employs TRBV7-8 and TRBJ2-1; 7 bases align to TRBD2. The CDR3 sequence is CASSPREGGSSYNEQFF. The CDR3 DNA sequence: TGTGCCAGCAGCCCCAGGGAGGGAGGGAGCTCTTACAATGAGCAGTTCTTC.